This T cell receptor (beta chain) was identified in a study of CD8+ T cells in alopecia areata. The study's findings and limits: Normal scalp had lower clonality than lesional scalp, with alopecia totalis/universalis lesions showing this most strongly. Tissue-resident alphabeta T cells belonging to normal skin likewise get sequenced within scalp specimens.

As for this clone: The target antigen is unknown.

Reverse transcription of extracted RNA yielded cDNA, which provided the sequencing template. The data were produced by immunoSEQ multiplex PCR, yet TCRdb's version contains in-frame clones alone and is incomplete. The sample has some 200,000 clones, just over 55% seen once; the top ten hold nearly 5%. Germline-derived CDR1 and CDR2 are SQVTM and ANQGSEA. The CDR3 runs 13 residues. Trimming took 4 bases from V and 2 from J; bases not matched to a gene: 4. The chain employs TRBV29-1 and TRBJ1-2; 7 nucleotides line up with TRBD1. This TCR derives from a human donor in good health. Sequencing was performed on CD8+ T cells sorted from blood. The CDR3 DNA follows: TGCAGCGTTGTTCCGGGACAGAACTATGGCTACACCTTC. As protein: CSVVPGQNYGYTF.